A selection of T cell receptor beta chains follows, all from one sample in a study of T cell responses to AZD1222 COVID-19 vaccine. Clones were sequenced by immunoSEQ multiplex PCR, and TCRdb holds only the in-frame ones, with some missing. The repertoire holds some 200,000 clones, with approximately 90% as singletons. The sequences come from peripheral blood, collected on day 0 of AZD1222 vaccination. The receptors come from an adult in good health. Both conserved end residues are part of each CDR3. Fields, in order: clone size, V gene, J gene, D gene, CDR3 protein, CDR3 DNA. A D gene is named only where the DNA matches it firmly. Size is omitted from some rows. Given values are once, few, many or a class for expanded clones.

.,TRBV7-2,TRBJ2-5,.,CASSLVEMMKTQYF,TGTGCCAGCAGCTTAGTGGAGATGATGAAGACCCAGTACTTC
.,TRBV7-2,TRBJ1-1,.,CASSLDQGPREAFF,TGTGCCAGCAGCTTAGACCAGGGGCCGCGAGAAGCTTTCTTT
few,TRBV3-1/TRBV3-2,TRBJ2-7,.,CASSQGRNYEQYF,TGTGCCAGCAGCCAAGGACGAAACTACGAGCAGTACTTC
once,TRBV5-1,TRBJ2-1,.,CASSLAPRGINEQFF,TGCGCCAGCAGCTTGGCTCCCAGGGGTATCAATGAGCAGTTCTTC
.,TRBV6-5,TRBJ1-2,.,CASSYSGASNYGYTF,TGTGCCAGCAGTTACTCGGGGGCCTCTAACTATGGCTACACCTTC
.,TRBV4-2,TRBJ1-6,.,CASSQDPGTEYNSPLHF,TGTGCCAGCAGCCAAGACCCGGGGACGGAGTATAATTCACCCCTCCACTTT
.,TRBV3-1/TRBV3-2,TRBJ1-4,TRBD1,CASRPRDRNEKLFF,TGTGCCAGCAGGCCCCGGGACAGGAATGAAAAACTGTTTTTT
.,TRBV11-2,TRBJ2-1,TRBD2,CASSLEVAGERGEQFF,TGTGCCAGCAGCTTAGAGGTAGCGGGAGAAAGGGGTGAGCAGTTCTTC
once,TRBV30,TRBJ1-6,.,CAWTIGSSYNSPLHF,TGTGCCTGGACTATCGGGAGCTCCTATAATTCACCCCTCCACTTT
.,TRBV28,TRBJ1-5,.,CASSSPTASGQPQHF,TGTGCCAGCAGTTCGCCGACAGCCTCGGGTCAGCCCCAGCATTTT
.,TRBV3-1/TRBV3-2,TRBJ1-1,.,CASSPSVVRQGLTLDTEAFF,TGTGCCAGCAGCCCATCCGTCGTACGTCAGGGCCTAACATTGGACACTGAAGCTTTCTTT
once,TRBV11-2,TRBJ1-6,.,CASSLRMENSPLHF,TGTGCCAGCAGCTTAAGAATGGAAAATTCACCCCTCCACTTT
.,TRBV11-2,TRBJ1-4,.,CASSSGGTGEKLFF,TGTGCCAGCAGCTCGGGGGGTACGGGTGAAAAACTGTTTTTT
.,TRBV10-1,TRBJ1-5,TRBD1,CASSQQGSVPNGQPQHF,TGCGCCAGCAGCCAACAGGGGTCTGTCCCCAACGGGCAGCCCCAGCATTTT
.,TRBV11-2,TRBJ2-7,TRBD1,CASSAAVGQGSYEQYF,TGTGCCAGCAGCGCCGCGGTGGGACAGGGGTCCTACGAGCAGTACTTC
.,TRBV11-2,TRBJ2-3,TRBD2,CASSDSGSGRLDTQYF,TGTGCCAGCAGCGACTCAGGGTCCGGGAGGCTAGATACGCAGTATTTT
.,TRBV5-1,TRBJ2-3,.,CASSLRDNTDTQYF,TGCGCCAGCAGCTTGAGGGACAACACAGATACGCAGTATTTT
.,TRBV28,TRBJ2-2,TRBD2,CASSTIAGGPGELFF,TGTGCCAGCAGTACAATAGCGGGAGGGCCCGGGGAGCTGTTTTTT
.,TRBV19,TRBJ1-5,TRBD1,CASSTTGGYSNQPQHF,TGTGCCAGTAGTACGACAGGGGGATATAGCAATCAGCCCCAGCATTTT
.,TRBV7-2,TRBJ2-7,.,CASNLGIAVPEQYF,TGTGCCAGCAACCTGGGGATAGCGGTACCCGAGCAGTACTTC
.,TRBV29-1,TRBJ1-2,TRBD1,CSITGGYGYTF,TGCAGTATTACAGGGGGCTATGGCTACACCTTC
.,TRBV27,TRBJ2-2,.,CASSDRFSGELFF,TGTGCCAGCAGTGACAGGTTTTCCGGGGAGCTGTTTTTT
.,TRBV3-1/TRBV3-2,TRBJ2-7,.,CASSQAKGSGPYEQYF,TGTGCCAGCAGCCAAGCCAAGGGGTCAGGCCCTTACGAGCAGTACTTC
once,TRBV27,TRBJ2-5,.,CASQFTLWTGQEETQYF,TGTGCCTCACAGTTTACTCTTTGGACGGGACAAGAAGAGACCCAGTACTTC
.,TRBV7-9,TRBJ1-3,TRBD1,CASSIPGQGLGNTIYF,TGTGCCAGCAGCATACCGGGACAGGGGTTGGGAAACACCATATATTTT
.,TRBV5-1,TRBJ2-5,TRBD2,CASSVGLAGAETQYF,TGCGCCAGCAGCGTTGGACTAGCGGGGGCTGAGACCCAGTACTTC
.,TRBV6-5,TRBJ2-1,TRBD2,CASRLTSGLYNEQFF,TGTGCCAGCAGACTGACTAGCGGACTATACAATGAGCAGTTCTTC
.,TRBV11-2,TRBJ1-3,.,CASSLEGNTIYF,TGTGCCAGCAGCTTAGAGGGAAACACCATATATTTT